Listed below are T cell receptor beta chains from one sample, sequenced in a study of blood T cell repertoires in COVID-19. Here immunoSEQ multiplex PCR was the method, and the copy in TCRdb shows in-frame clones only, minus some. This sample carries 110,000 to 150,000 clones, 85% of them seen once, and the ten largest clones take more than 5%. Sample: PBMCs or T cells enriched from blood (not recorded which). These TCRs come from a woman in her forties who had recovered from COVID-19. Both conserved end residues are part of each CDR3. The order of the fields is V gene, CDR3 length, D gene, clone size, J gene, CDR3 DNA, CDR3 protein. D genes are given only for firm matches. Clone size, where shown, is once, few, many, or a class for clones that have expanded.

TRBV2	15	.	.	TRBJ2-5	TGTGCCAGCACTTACTCAGGAGCGGTAGGAGAGACCCAGTACTTC	CASTYSGAVGETQYF
TRBV7-9	15	.	few	TRBJ2-1	TGTGCCAGCAGCCCCAGAATACCGGGATACAATGAGCAGTTCTTC	CASSPRIPGYNEQFF
TRBV4-1	15	.	.	TRBJ1-2	TGCGCCAGCAGCCAAGATGGGCAGGGGAGTTTTGGCTACATCTTC	CASSQDGQGSFGYIF
TRBV29-1	14	TRBD2	.	TRBJ2-1	TGCAGCGTTGTAGCGGGGGGGTTGTACAATGAGCAGTTCTTC	CSVVAGGLYNEQFF
TRBV5-6	15	.	.	TRBJ1-6	TGTGCCAGCAGCTTAGGGGCCCCCTATAATTCACCCCTCCACTTT	CASSLGAPYNSPLHF
TRBV6-5	14	.	.	TRBJ2-2	TGTGCCAGCAGCACGACAGGGAACACCGGGGAGCTGTTTTTT	CASSTTGNTGELFF
TRBV29-1	13	TRBD1	.	TRBJ2-7	TGCAGCGTTGAAGCCAGACAGGGTTACGAGCAGTACTTC	CSVEARQGYEQYF
TRBV4-1	16	TRBD2	.	TRBJ2-2	TGCGCCAGCAGCCAGTTAGCGGGAGTGGGCACCGGGGAGCTGTTTTTT	CASSQLAGVGTGELFF
TRBV5-4	14	TRBD1	.	TRBJ2-5	TGTGCCAGCAGAAAGGGACAGGGTGGAGAGACCCAGTACTTC	CASRKGQGGETQYF
TRBV6-5	15	.	.	TRBJ1-1	TGTGCCAGCAGCGTGACTTCCGACGGGTACACTGAAGCTTTCTTT	CASSVTSDGYTEAFF
TRBV10-1	13	.	.	TRBJ1-5	TGCGCCAGCAGGACGGGAGTCGATCAGCCCCAGCATTTT	CASRTGVDQPQHF
TRBV14	13	TRBD1	.	TRBJ1-1	TGTGCCAGCAGCCAAGCCAGGGGGCTAGGAGCTTTCTTT	CASSQARGLGAFF
TRBV27	14	.	once	TRBJ1-1	TGTGCCAGCAGTTTATTGGGAGGGTATACTGAAGCTTTCTTT	CASSLLGGYTEAFF
TRBV14	13	.	.	TRBJ2-4	TGTGCCAGCAGCCAAGGGTCGCGAAACATTCAGTACTTC	CASSQGSRNIQYF
TRBV9	13	.	.	TRBJ2-7	TGTGCCAGCAGCGTGACAGACTCCTACGAGCAGTACTTC	CASSVTDSYEQYF